This is a list of T cell receptor beta chains from one sample in a study of technical replicates of blood from several donors. Data came from immunoSEQ multiplex PCR; TCRdb stores just in-frame clones and leaves some out. The sample lists around 76,000 clones; around nine tenths were seen once. The sequencing sample was made of T cells isolated from PBMCs. The receptor set was obtained from a human donor in good health. CDR3s include the opening cysteine and the closing phenylalanine or tryptophan. A D gene is named only where the DNA matches it firmly. The size of a clone is reported for some rows only, either as once, few or many, or as a class for expanded clones.

abundance: NA; d_gene: NA; v_gene: TRBV28; j_gene: TRBJ2-1; CDR3nt: TGTGCCAGCAGTTTAGGAGGGGCCTACAATGAGCAGTTCTTC; CDR3aa: CASSLGGAYNEQFF
abundance: NA; d_gene: TRBD2; v_gene: TRBV2; j_gene: TRBJ2-5; CDR3nt: TGTGCCACCACGCCTAGGACTAGCGGGAGTCAAGAGACCCAGTACTTC; CDR3aa: CATTPRTSGSQETQYF
abundance: NA; d_gene: NA; v_gene: TRBV5-6; j_gene: TRBJ2-7; CDR3nt: TGTGCCAGCAGCACCCGACTAGACTACGAGCAGTACTTC; CDR3aa: CASSTRLDYEQYF
abundance: NA; d_gene: TRBD2; v_gene: TRBV27; j_gene: TRBJ2-7; CDR3nt: TGTGCCAGCAGTTCCGGGACTAGCGGCTACGAGCAGTACTTC; CDR3aa: CASSSGTSGYEQYF
abundance: NA; d_gene: NA; v_gene: TRBV27; j_gene: TRBJ2-7; CDR3nt: TGTGCCAGCAGTTTAGCAGGGGCGTTCATCTCCTACGAGCAGTACTTC; CDR3aa: CASSLAGAFISYEQYF
abundance: once; d_gene: TRBD1; v_gene: TRBV5-6; j_gene: TRBJ1-1; CDR3nt: TGTGCCAGCAGCTTCGGGCTCCCAGGGGGCTGGGACACTGAAGCTTTCTTT; CDR3aa: CASSFGLPGGWDTEAFF
abundance: once; d_gene: TRBD1; v_gene: TRBV7-4; j_gene: TRBJ1-3; CDR3nt: TGTGCCAGCAGCACCCGGGACAGATACTCTGGAAACACCATATATTTT; CDR3aa: CASSTRDRYSGNTIYF
abundance: NA; d_gene: TRBD2; v_gene: TRBV5-1; j_gene: TRBJ2-1; CDR3nt: TGCGCCAGCAGCTTGGACCGGGAGGAAGGTGAGCAGTTCTTC; CDR3aa: CASSLDREEGEQFF
abundance: NA; d_gene: TRBD1; v_gene: TRBV6-4; j_gene: TRBJ2-3; CDR3nt: TGTGCCAGCCGTACTGGACAGGGAGAAACAGATACGCAGTATTTT; CDR3aa: CASRTGQGETDTQYF
abundance: NA; d_gene: NA; v_gene: TRBV28; j_gene: TRBJ2-7; CDR3nt: TGTGCCAGCAGTTCCCCCCGGGTGCAGTACTTC; CDR3aa: CASSSPRVQYF
abundance: NA; d_gene: NA; v_gene: TRBV5-1; j_gene: TRBJ2-4; CDR3nt: TGCGCCAGCAGGCCTCTGGGCTTAGCCAAAAACATTCAGTACTTC; CDR3aa: CASRPLGLAKNIQYF
abundance: NA; d_gene: TRBD2; v_gene: TRBV5-1; j_gene: TRBJ2-1; CDR3nt: TGCGCCAGCAGCACCTTGAGCGGGGGCCCCTCCAATGAGCAGTTCTTC; CDR3aa: CASSTLSGGPSNEQFF
abundance: NA; d_gene: TRBD1; v_gene: TRBV5-1; j_gene: TRBJ1-4; CDR3nt: TGCGCCAGCAGCGTACCCAACAGGGGCCGGGGTGAAAAACTGTTTTTT; CDR3aa: CASSVPNRGRGEKLFF
abundance: NA; d_gene: NA; v_gene: TRBV18; j_gene: TRBJ1-1; CDR3nt: TGTGCCAGCTCACCACGGCCGGGGGGCCGGGATGCTGAAGCTTTCTTT; CDR3aa: CASSPRPGGRDAEAFF
abundance: NA; d_gene: TRBD2; v_gene: TRBV6-6; j_gene: TRBJ2-3; CDR3nt: TGTGCCAGCAGTTCGCCTAGCGGGGGCACAGATACGCAGTATTTT; CDR3aa: CASSSPSGGTDTQYF
abundance: NA; d_gene: TRBD1; v_gene: TRBV5-1; j_gene: TRBJ1-1; CDR3nt: TGCGCCAGCAGCTGGACAGGGGACAGGGGTTACGAATCTTTCTTT; CDR3aa: CASSWTGDRGYESFF
abundance: NA; d_gene: NA; v_gene: TRBV9; j_gene: TRBJ1-2; CDR3nt: TGTGCCAGCAGCGTCGGCGCGGAAATTAACTATGGCTACACCTTC; CDR3aa: CASSVGAEINYGYTF
abundance: NA; d_gene: NA; v_gene: TRBV5-1; j_gene: TRBJ2-2; CDR3nt: TGCGCCAGCAGCTTGGTTACAGGGACCGGGGAGCTGTTTTTT; CDR3aa: CASSLVTGTGELFF
abundance: once; d_gene: NA; v_gene: TRBV9; j_gene: TRBJ2-1; CDR3nt: TGTGCCAGCAGCACCTCGGGGACTGACAATGAGCAGTTCTTC; CDR3aa: CASSTSGTDNEQFF
abundance: few; d_gene: NA; v_gene: TRBV6-1; j_gene: TRBJ1-5; CDR3nt: TGTGCCAGCAGTGAAAGCCGGGGTCAGCCCCAGCATTTT; CDR3aa: CASSESRGQPQHF
abundance: NA; d_gene: NA; v_gene: TRBV6-6; j_gene: TRBJ1-1; CDR3nt: TGTGCCAGCAGTTACTATGGCGGGAACACTGAAGCTTTCTTT; CDR3aa: CASSYYGGNTEAFF
abundance: once; d_gene: NA; v_gene: TRBV6-6; j_gene: TRBJ1-1; CDR3nt: TGTGCCAGCAGGCCCAGGGTAGACACTGAAGCTTTCTTT; CDR3aa: CASRPRVDTEAFF
abundance: NA; d_gene: NA; v_gene: TRBV28; j_gene: TRBJ1-2; CDR3nt: TGTGCCAGCAGTTTCTCGGGGGGCGCCCTGGGGGGCTACACCTTC; CDR3aa: CASSFSGGALGGYTF
abundance: NA; d_gene: TRBD1; v_gene: TRBV6-1; j_gene: TRBJ2-3; CDR3nt: TGTGCCAGCAGTAGGACAGGGTTGGCAGATACGCAGTATTTT; CDR3aa: CASSRTGLADTQYF
abundance: NA; d_gene: TRBD1; v_gene: TRBV19; j_gene: TRBJ1-3; CDR3nt: TGTGCCAGTAGACAGGGGGCTCGGGACACCATATATTTT; CDR3aa: CASRQGARDTIYF
abundance: NA; d_gene: NA; v_gene: TRBV2; j_gene: TRBJ1-4; CDR3nt: TGTGCCAGCAACGTCGGGGGGTGGGAAAAACTGTTTTTT; CDR3aa: CASNVGGWEKLFF
abundance: NA; d_gene: NA; v_gene: TRBV11-3; j_gene: TRBJ1-2; CDR3nt: TGTGCCAGCAGCGCGGGAGAAGGCTACACCTTC; CDR3aa: CASSAGEGYTF
abundance: NA; d_gene: NA; v_gene: TRBV6-1; j_gene: TRBJ1-5; CDR3nt: TGTGCCAGCAGTGCTTCGCGACTGGGGGGGAGAGGACAGCCCCAGCATTTT; CDR3aa: CASSASRLGGRGQPQHF
abundance: NA; d_gene: TRBD1; v_gene: TRBV9; j_gene: TRBJ1-5; CDR3nt: TGTGCCAGCAGCGCCCAGACACAGGGGGGAGGTCAGCCCCAGCATTTT; CDR3aa: CASSAQTQGGGQPQHF
abundance: once; d_gene: TRBD1; v_gene: TRBV7-9; j_gene: TRBJ1-6; CDR3nt: TGTGCCAGCAGCCCATGGGACAGGGAAAATTCACCCCTCCACTTT; CDR3aa: CASSPWDRENSPLHF